This T cell receptor (beta chain) was captured in a study of blood T cell repertoires in COVID-19. On the study more broadly: Sample material is recorded as cDNA or gDNA derived from T cells, B-cell-depleted T cells, or PBMCs.

Study processing details: Scientists estimated how many nucleated cells there were by amplifying reference gene primers. Sequencing was performed with immunoSEQ multiplex PCR; in TCRdb, only in-frame clones are kept and a portion is missing. V and J calls and clone size are copied from that table; D and trimming were computed from the DNA. The sample contains 180,000 or so clones, approximately 85% of which appear only once. This receptor was taken from a man aged 60 to 75 who had recovered from COVID-19. Material for sequencing was peripheral blood.

CDR3 region: CASSSQAGGYTF. The CDR3 DNA sequence: TGTGCCAGCAGCTCCCAGGCTGGAGGCTACACCTTC. The rearrangement uses TRBV11-2 and TRBJ1-2; no clear D. Per the germline V gene, CDR1 is SGHAT and CDR2 is FQNNGV. The CDR3 has 12 residues. Trimming took 4 bases from V and 8 from J, leaving 11 bases between them. The full variable domain, rest sourced from reference TRBV11-2 and TRBJ1-2, is EAGVAQSPRYKIIEKRQSVAFWCNPISGHATLYWYQQILGQGPKLLIQFQNNGVVDDSQLPKDRFSAERLKGVDSTLKIQPAKLEDSAVYLCASSSQAGGYTFGSGTRLTVV.